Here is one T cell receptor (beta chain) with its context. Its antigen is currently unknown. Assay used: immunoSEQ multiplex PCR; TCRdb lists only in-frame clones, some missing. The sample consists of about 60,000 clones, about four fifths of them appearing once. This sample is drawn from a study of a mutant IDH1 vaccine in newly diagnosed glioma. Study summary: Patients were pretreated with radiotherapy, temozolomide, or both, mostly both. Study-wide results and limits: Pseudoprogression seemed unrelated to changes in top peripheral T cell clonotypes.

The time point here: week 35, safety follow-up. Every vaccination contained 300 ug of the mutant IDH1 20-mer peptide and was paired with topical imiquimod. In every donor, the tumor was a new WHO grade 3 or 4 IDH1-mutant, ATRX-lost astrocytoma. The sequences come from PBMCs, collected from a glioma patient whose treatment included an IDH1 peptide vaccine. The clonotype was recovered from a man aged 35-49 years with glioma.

In DNA, the CDR3 is TGTGCCAGCAGTCCCTGGGGGCCGGGCACAGATACGCAGTATTTT. Protein product: CASSPWGPGTDTQYF. The V gene is TRBV25-1, the J gene TRBJ2-3; D is possibly TRBD1 (6 bases). V was trimmed by 5 bases and J by 1 base, leaving 13 bases between them. CDR3 size: 15 residues. CDR1 MGHDK and CDR2 SYGVNS come from the germline V gene.